This T cell receptor (beta chain) originates from a study of cytomegalovirus exposure and HLA in healthy donors (dated by TCRdb to 2015 to 2018). General notes on the study: According to an earlier analysis of several hundred of the donors, some 180 million T cells yielded 117 million unique TCR beta sequences and about 300 Gb of sequence data. The study used immunosequencing to profile the T cell repertoires of several hundred subjects and linked those repertoires to cytomegalovirus serostatus. A handful of DR-DQ haplotypes were treated as single units for association and clustering because of strong linkage in the cohort. Class I and class II HLA loci were covered by the typing at four-digit resolution. In a later genetic analysis, genome-wide SNP genotypes for about three fifths of the roughly 670 donors were used, and that subset was treated as a discovery cohort. The aim of the study was to test whether cataloging public T cell receptors could identify signatures of past pathogen exposure. Rather than drawing on any new phenotypic data, the later analysis identified candidate immune exposures from TCR beta sequences and the way those sequences occurred across donors. The number of donors typed differed by locus, with roughly 620-630 for A, B, C, DRB1 and DQB1, 522 for DQA1, approximately 570 for DPA1, and under 490 for DPB1. Donor age, sex, ethnicity and CMV serostatus were compiled together with the repertoire data. A later analysis re-examined previously published TCR beta repertoires from about 670 donors and added high-resolution HLA genotyping to investigate patterns of TCR occurrence. Of the roughly 420 genotyped donors, 81% were placed in the genetic ancestry cluster associated with self-reported Caucasian donors. About 310 gigabases of sequencing data and 78 million or so unique TCR sequences were included in an early release covering roughly 600 HLA-typed donors. Every repertoire in the discovery cohort had been generated on one and the same sequencing platform. In an earlier analysis of roughly 600 of the donors, high-throughput TCR beta sequencing was used to judge whether each TCR beta V gene segment behaved as functional or pseudogenic. The study combined high-throughput TCR immunosequencing, statistical association of individual TCRs with disease status, and machine learning to predict cytomegalovirus infection status. Along with the 666-subject first cohort, a separate validation cohort of more than 90 different subjects was used. Across approximately 420 genotyped donors of the cohort, an average of approximately 220,000 unique TCR beta nucleotide sequences per donor were sequenced, and around 20% of those sequences were non-productive.

General study outcomes and caveats: Because counts were too low, 15 or so rarely observed V segments, including chromosome 9 orphons, were excluded from the earlier analysis of around 640 of the donors. The authors suggested that the approach could potentially be extended to other disease states and immunological phenotypes. Three of the identified cytomegalovirus-associated TCR beta chains were confirmed in vitro to be specific for cytomegalovirus antigens. HLA typing was unavailable for some donors at each locus, so association tests used only the typed subset. Most CMV-associated TCR beta chains appeared to be HLA-restricted in a later analysis, and the HLA associations seemed to be driven largely by CMV exposure. An earlier analysis of approximately 500 of the donors showed that most TCR beta V segments appeared in productive rearrangements either about 87% or about 30% of the time, which broadly matched IMGT annotations. At a false discovery rate of 0.05, a later analysis linked under 20,000 TCR beta sequences to specific HLA alleles. A cluster of highly shared sequence variants was judged likely to represent a technical artifact of the sequencing pipeline. According to a later analysis, TCR association rates differed among HLA loci, with DRB1 alleles showing the most associated TCRs and HLA-C alleles showing the fewest. Most TCR sequences were seen in very few donors, while some public TCRs were found in many individuals. The only immune exposure information available for the cohort was CMV serostatus. An association between a missense DCLRE1C variant and V-gene and J-gene trimming of TCR beta chains was found in a later genetic analysis and replicated in an independent cohort. Correlated functional status among segregating V segments might be attributable to linkage disequilibrium, but an unknown experimental factor could not be ruled out. Some IMGT-functional V segments, including TRBV6-2 and TRBV6-3, could not be distinguished by the 87-base-pair reads and were therefore excluded. The study gave a list of some 150 TCR beta chains associated with cytomegalovirus. A further reported finding was that TCR beta sequences accurately predicted the HLA-A and HLA-B alleles for most subjects in the first cohort. Compared with the approximately 720-donor mean, donors in an Asian-associated ancestry cluster had fewer N-insertions in productive TCRs, according to a later genetic analysis. Presence/absence analyses assumed roughly uniform sequencing depth across donors, an assumption that may not hold. Assigning TCR associations to individual alleles was difficult when HLA alleles, especially DR and DQ, strongly co-occurred. In a later analysis, HLA-associated TCR beta chains were found to be more clonally expanded and to have lower generation probabilities than equally common non-associated chains. According to a later analysis, parvovirus B19, influenza, CMV and Epstein-Barr virus appeared linked to several top co-occurrence clusters. Only TCR beta chains were sequenced in this cohort, and the absence of alpha or paired-chain data limited detectable features. Cytomegalovirus status was reported to be diagnosed by the classifier with high specificity and sensitivity in both the original and validation cohorts.

In the case of this clone: Its antigen specificity is not known. Base qualities were left out, and no much larger clone turns up one base away.

The library was built by means of the immunoSEQ multiplex PCR assay. For the multiplex PCR, a mixture combining 60 forward primers for TCR Vbeta segments and 13 reverse primers for TCR Jbeta segments was used. Amplification of the CDR3 region of rearranged TCR beta genes was performed with a multiplex PCR assay on genomic DNA. On the Illumina HiSeq System, the amplified TCR beta libraries were sequenced as 87-base-pair reads. Concerning the study's data processing: Across the 500 to 700 repertoires, a later analysis counted roughly 77 million unique TCR beta chains, roughly 11 million of which were shared by at least two donors. To remove PCR and sequencing errors, raw reads were error-corrected and collapsed into unique sequences using a nearest-neighbor algorithm that merged closely related sequences. Alignment of CDR3 sequences to IMGT reference sequences was used to assign V, D and J gene segments. Each retained sequence needed at least a six-nucleotide match to both a V gene segment and a J gene segment. Rearrangements were classified as productive when the CDR3 lacked stop codons and remained in frame with V and J, and all other rearrangements were classified as non-productive. CDR3 was defined according to IMGT convention as the region running from the second conserved V-encoded cysteine to the conserved J-encoded phenylalanine. In an earlier analysis of some 550 of the donors, sequences lacking an unambiguous match to a single V gene segment were excluded. In an earlier analysis of almost 600 of the donors, a V segment was called functional when productive rearrangements were above 56.7%, and segregating when the standard deviation between donors exceeded 5%. A statistical classification framework was built for diagnosing cytomegalovirus status from the catalog of TCR beta chain sequences. In a later analysis, V and J genes were assigned by comparing TCR nucleotide sequences against IMGT/GENE-DB human TR gene sequences. In a later analysis, CDR3 sequences and most-parsimonious VDJ recombination scenarios were assigned using the TCRdist pipeline. In a later analysis, each TCR beta chain was defined by its CDR3 amino acid sequence together with its V-gene family, and reads lacking a unique V-gene family were excluded. A later analysis removed several hundred highly shared, low-generation-probability nucleotide sequences to deal with suspected cross-contamination and a sequencing artifact. For each public chain, a later analysis derived a clonal expansion index from normalized ranks of inferred template counts within each repertoire. Generation probabilities in a later analysis came from a VDJ recombination model fitted to out-of-frame rearrangements, and those results were checked against IGoR. In a later analysis, hypergeometric tests were used to score TCR-TCR, TCR-HLA and TCR-CMV co-occurrence, with a repertoire-size bias correction applied to TCR pairs. False discovery rates were estimated in a later analysis by permuting HLA or CMV assignments 20 times. In a later analysis, co-occurring TCRs were grouped with DBSCAN, and TCRdist sequence similarity was added when clustering was performed within HLA-allele-positive subsets. Repertoires with fewer than 30,000 or more than 120,000 public chains, plus five repertoires with anomalous nucleotide sharing, were excluded from co-occurrence clustering. What TCRdb holds here is the immuneACCESS table cut down to in-frame rearrangements. Part of the clones is not present; checked against another copy, under half of the missing clones reflect an unresolved V gene, and the others are unexplained. V, J and clone size are those of that table, while D and trimming were read from the DNA. Recorded for this sample are fewer than 200,000 clones; roughly 12% of them occurred a single time. The ten largest clones capture roughly 7.7% of the sample.

The cohort was made up of 666 healthy bone marrow donors. Cohort members were all nominally healthy when sampled, although unrecorded immune exposures were likely present. The donor tested CMV seropositive, placing the donor among the approximately 290 seropositive members of the cohort. A peripheral blood sample was collected from each donor, and TCR beta sequencing was performed on peripheral blood mononuclear cells. The Qiagen DNeasy Blood Extraction Kit was used to extract genomic DNA from the blood cell samples. The CDR3, cysteine through phenylalanine, is 14 amino acids long. The entry retains the CDR3 DNA only, 42 bases that are in frame from base 1. The V and J ends are trimmed by 4 bases and 4 bases, leaving 15 bases between them. Per the germline V gene (reference sequence), GTSNPN is the CDR1 and SVGIG is the CDR2.

Source material: PBMCs. This clonotype originated in a man aged 45-65 years in good health and CMV-seropositive. The rearrangement combines TRBV30 with TRBJ2-3; a tentative D match to TRBD2 spans 7 bases. The DNA sequence reads TGTGCCTGGAATAGGGGGGGAAGCGCAGATACGCAGTATTTT. Its protein is CAWNRGGSADTQYF.